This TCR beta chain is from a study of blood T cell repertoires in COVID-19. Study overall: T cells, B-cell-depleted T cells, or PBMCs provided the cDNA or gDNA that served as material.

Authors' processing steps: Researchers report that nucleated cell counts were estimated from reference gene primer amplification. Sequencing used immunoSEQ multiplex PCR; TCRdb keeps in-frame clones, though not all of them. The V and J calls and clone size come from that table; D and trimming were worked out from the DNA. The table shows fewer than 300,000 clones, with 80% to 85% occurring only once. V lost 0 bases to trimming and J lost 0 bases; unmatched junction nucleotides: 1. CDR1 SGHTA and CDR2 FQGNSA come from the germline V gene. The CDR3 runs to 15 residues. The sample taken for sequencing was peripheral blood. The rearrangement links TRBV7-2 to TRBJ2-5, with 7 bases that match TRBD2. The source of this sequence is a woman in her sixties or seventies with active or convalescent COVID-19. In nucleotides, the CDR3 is TGTGCCAGCAGCTTAGCGGGGACTAACCAAGAGACCCAGTACTTC. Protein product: CASSLAGTNQETQYF. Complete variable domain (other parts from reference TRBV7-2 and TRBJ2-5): GAGVSQSPSNKVTEKGKDVELRCDPISGHTALYWYRQSLGQGLEFLIYFQGNSAPDKSGLPSDRFSAERTGGSVSTLTIQRTQQEDSAVYLCASSLAGTNQETQYFGPGTRLLVL.